The sequence of this T cell receptor (beta chain) was determined in a study of shared clonotypes between healthy human individuals. Study-level points and caveats: Genetic and exposure-history diversity was limited by the small donor number.

Per germline, CDR1 ENHRY and CDR2 SYGVKD. Between the trimmed V and J ends, which lost 7 bases and 7 bases, there was a span of 14 bases. The CDR3 runs to 14 residues. Division of CD4+ cells produced a CD45RA+ naive subset and a CD45RA-negative memory subset. Profiling relied on immunoSEQ multiplex PCR, and the TCRdb table lists in-frame clones only, not all of them. Seen here are roughly 1 million clones, approximately 70% observed once, and the top ten hold approximately 1.5%. This clone was found a few times. Its antigen is currently unknown. The V call is TRBV10-3, the J call TRBJ1-6, with D possibly being TRBD1 (6 bases). The sequencing input was memory CD4+ T cells sorted from blood. Stated subset: CD45RA-negative fraction. This TCR derives from a man between 18 and 29 years old in good health. In DNA form, the CDR3 reads TGTGCCATCATGGCAGGGGCGCACAATTCACCCCTCCACTTT. It yields the protein CAIMAGAHNSPLHF.